A single sample is the source of the 22 T cell receptor beta chains below, sequenced in a study of blood T cell repertoires in COVID-19. Assay: immunoSEQ multiplex PCR; the TCRdb copy retains only in-frame clones and omits some. Of some 360,000 clones in the sample, roughly 90% were seen once. Sequencing input: PBMCs or T cells enriched from blood (not recorded which). Receptors were obtained from a woman aged 30 to 39 who had been exposed to COVID-19.

This chain links TRBV12-3 or TRBV12-4 with TRBJ1-5; D not certain. The CDR3 covers 12 residues. The germline V and J ends were trimmed by 3 bases and 5 bases, with 5 bases remaining between them. The CDR3 protein is CASSFPDQPQHF. CDR3 coding DNA: TGTGCCAGCAGTTTCCCTGATCAGCCCCAGCATTTT.

The chain employs TRBV15 and TRBJ2-3; D may be TRBD2 (5 bases). V lost 0 bases, J lost 1 base, and 8 bases lay in between. The germline V gene encodes CDR1 LNHNV and CDR2 YYDKDF (reference sequence). The CDR3 totals 15 residues. The CDR3 protein is CATSRDRTGTDTQYF. The CDR3 bases are TGTGCCACCAGCAGAGATCGGACTGGCACAGATACGCAGTATTTT. Based on the CDR3 plus reference TRBV15 and TRBJ2-3, the full variable domain is DAMVIQNPRYQVTQFGKPVTLSCSQTLNHNVMYWYQQKSSQAPKLLFHYYDKDFNNEADTPDNFQSRRPNTSFCFLDIRSPGLGDTAMYLCATSRDRTGTDTQYFGPGTRLTVL.

This rearrangement joins TRBV4-1 to TRBJ2-1; D perhaps matches TRBD2 (6 bases). Germline CDR1 reads MGHRA; CDR2 reads YSYEKL. Trimming stripped 1 base from V and 6 bases from J, with 10 bases between. This CDR3 is 14 amino acids long. CDR3 sequence reads: CASSQGGAINEQFF. The CDR3 region has the DNA TGCGCCAGCAGCCAAGGCGGGGCCATCAATGAGCAGTTCTTC.

The genes are TRBV10-1 and TRBJ2-3, with a tentative D call TRBD2 (6 bases). Trimming pared 2 bases from V and 4 bases from J, leaving 10 bases between. This CDR3 is 14 amino acids long. The germline V gene has CDR1 WNHNN and CDR2 SYGVQD (reference sequence). The DNA for the CDR3 is TGCGCCAGCAGTGAGGGAGGGTTTGCAGATACGCAGTATTTT. The encoded protein is CASSEGGFADTQYF.

V is TRBV27 and J is TRBJ2-5; D perhaps matches TRBD2 (5 bases). Trimming took 2 bases from V and 3 from J, leaving 25 bases between them. The CDR3 runs 19 residues. The germline V gene encodes CDR1 MNHEY and CDR2 SMNVEV (reference sequence). CDR3 coding DNA: TGTGCCAGCAGTTTACGGGGTGGACTCACCCTAGGGAAAAAAGAGACCCAGTACTTC. Its translation is CASSLRGGLTLGKKETQYF.

The chain links TRBV27 to TRBJ2-7; the match to TRBD2 covers 10 bases. The CDR3 loop spans 17 amino acids. V was pared by 6 bases and J by 3 bases, with 14 bases of the junction left unmatched. CDR1 is MNHEY, CDR2 SMNVEV, per germline (reference sequence). CDR3 DNA sequence: TGTGCCAGCAGCTATAAAGCGGGGCTAGCGGGGGTCTACGAGCAGTACTTC. Amino acids: CASSYKAGLAGVYEQYF.

The V and J genes are TRBV13 and TRBJ2-2, with TRBD2 identical over 9 bases. The V and J ends lost 3 bases and 6 bases, in that order; junction bases with no gene match: 8. Germline loops: CDR1 PRHDT, CDR2 FYEKMQ (reference sequence). The CDR3 is made up of 16 amino acids. CDR3 protein: CASSFPGLAGPGELFF. The CDR3 DNA follows: TGTGCCAGCAGCTTCCCGGGACTAGCCGGTCCCGGGGAGCTGTTTTTT.

This chain joins TRBV14 and TRBJ2-3, with 9 bases aligning to TRBD2. CDR1 is SGHDN and CDR2 is FVKESK in the germline V gene. The CDR3 is 16 amino acids. With 2 bases clipped from V and 3 bases from J, the junction kept 6 bases outside the gene matches. CDR3 in amino acids: CASSQISGRTTDTQYF. The CDR3 nucleotides read TGTGCCAGCAGCCAAATTAGCGGGAGAACTACAGATACGCAGTATTTT.

The rearrangement uses TRBV6-6 and TRBJ2-1; 11 bases fit TRBD2. There are 16 residues in the CDR3. The germline V gene has CDR1 MNHNY and CDR2 SVGAGI (reference sequence). V shed 6 bases and J 4 bases; nucleotides not matched to a gene: 8. This CDR3 reads CASSLTGTSGYNEQFF. The CDR3 DNA sequence: TGTGCCAGCAGCCTCACAGGGACTAGCGGATACAATGAGCAGTTCTTC.

The chain links TRBV5-1 to TRBJ1-1; 8 bases align to TRBD1. The V and J ends lost 0 bases and 4 bases, in that order; junction bases with no gene match: 11. This CDR3 has 17 amino acids. CDR1 and CDR2 from the germline V gene are SGHRS and YFSETQ. The CDR3 nucleotides read TGCGCCAGCAGCTTGGAGGGGGCAGGGGGCGCAGCCACTGAAGCTTTCTTT. Protein product: CASSLEGAGGAATEAFF.

The J gene is TRBJ2-5, the V gene TRBV14, with a possible D match to TRBD2 (6 bases). The CDR3 runs to 15 residues. V lost 2 bases to trimming and J lost 3 bases, with 13 bases between them. The germline V gene has CDR1 SGHDN and CDR2 FVKESK. CDR3 coding DNA: TGTGCCAGCAGCCAACCCCGGACTACCGAAGAGACCCAGTACTTC. Its translation is CASSQPRTTEETQYF. The full variable domain, in which reference TRBV14 and TRBJ2-5 provide the parts outside the CDR3, is EAGVTQFPSHSVIEKGQTVTLRCDPISGHDNLYWYRRVMGKEIKFLLHFVKESKQDESGMPNNRFLAERTGGTYSTLKVQPAELEDSGVYFCASSQPRTTEETQYFGPGTRLLVL.

This clone was recorded once. The chain is built from TRBV28 and TRBJ2-7; the match to TRBD2 covers 7 bases. There are 15 residues in the CDR3. The V gene's germline CDR1 is MDHEN and CDR2 SYDVKM. V lost 3 bases and J lost 2; bases outside the gene matches: 7. The CDR3 DNA reads as TGTGCCAGCAGTTTGGGGGGAGGGGTGGCCTACGAGCAGTACTTC. This codes for CASSLGGGVAYEQYF. Combining the CDR3 with reference TRBV28 and TRBJ2-7 gives the whole variable domain DVKVTQSSRYLVKRTGEKVFLECVQDMDHENMFWYRQDPGLGLRLIYFSYDVKMKEKGDIPEGYSVSREKKERFSLILESASTNQTSMYLCASSLGGGVAYEQYFGPGTRLTVT.

The chain links TRBV2 to TRBJ2-1; 7 nucleotides match TRBD2. The CDR3 consists of 13 residues. The V gene's germline CDR1 is SNHLY and CDR2 FYNNEI. Germline trimming cut 10 bases from V and 10 bases from J; bases unmatched to any gene: 13. The CDR3 protein is CATSGTPAGEQFF. CDR3 DNA: TGTGCCACCAGCGGGACTCCCGCCGGGGAGCAGTTCTTC.

The J gene is TRBJ2-7, the V gene TRBV30; 10 bases agree with TRBD1. Trimming cost V 3 bases and J 5 bases; bases outside gene matches: 7. Germline V gene data show CDR1 as GTSNPN and CDR2 as SVGIG (reference sequence). The CDR3 length is 14 residues. CDR3 region: CAWRGDRGVHEQYF. Here the CDR3 DNA reads TGTGCCTGGAGGGGGGACAGGGGAGTCCACGAGCAGTACTTC.

The genes are TRBV4-1 and TRBJ2-3; 9 nucleotides line up with TRBD2. V lost 0 bases to trimming and J lost 3 bases; unmatched junction nucleotides: 10. This CDR3 region has 18 residues. Germline values: CDR1 MGHRA, CDR2 YSYEKL. The CDR3 region has the DNA TGCGCCAGCAGCCAAGAGATCCCAGGGCTAGCGGGGACAGATACGCAGTATTTT. The encoded protein is CASSQEIPGLAGTDTQYF.

The J gene is TRBJ1-5, the V gene TRBV6-4; no definite D call. Looked up from germline, CDR1 is MRHNA and CDR2 is SNTAGT. The CDR3 extends over 13 amino acids. The V gene lost 5 bases and the J gene lost 1 base, with 6 bases spanning the gap. The CDR3 coding sequence is TGTGCCAGCAGTCCGGGGAGCAATCAGCCCCAGCATTTT. Its translation is CASSPGSNQPQHF.

The J gene is TRBJ1-5, the V gene TRBV15, with D possibly being TRBD1 (6 bases). Per the germline V gene, CDR1 is LNHNV and CDR2 is YYDKDF (reference sequence). The CDR3 spans 17 residues. Deletions cut 2 bases from V and 4 bases from J, with 18 bases between. This CDR3 is CATSRRGAPLSNQPQHF. CDR3 sequence (DNA): TGTGCCACCAGCAGACGGGGGGCCCCACTGTCAAATCAGCCCCAGCATTTT.

The chain is built from TRBV2 and TRBJ1-5; D possibly corresponds to TRBD1 (5 bases). The CDR3 is 13 residues long. Looked up from germline, CDR1 is SNHLY and CDR2 is FYNNEI. Trimming removed 3 bases from V and 6 bases from J, with 9 bases in between. The CDR3 sequence: CASSDRVGQPQHF. CDR3 bases: TGTGCCAGCAGTGACAGGGTCGGTCAGCCCCAGCATTTT.

This sequence joins TRBV28 and TRBJ2-5; 11 bases line up with TRBD2. Trimming cost V 5 bases and J 3 bases; bases outside gene matches: 8. CDR1 and CDR2 (germline): MDHEN, SYDVKM. The CDR3 has 16 amino acids. This chain's CDR3 is CASSPEELAGEETQYF. Here the CDR3 DNA reads TGTGCCAGCAGTCCCGAAGAACTAGCGGGAGAAGAGACCCAGTACTTC.

The V gene is TRBV10-1, the J gene TRBJ2-7, with D possibly being TRBD1 (6 bases). Per the germline V gene, CDR1 is WNHNN and CDR2 is SYGVQD (reference sequence). V lost 3 bases, J lost 2 bases, and 8 bases lay in between. The CDR3 consists of 13 residues. The DNA for the CDR3 is TGCGCCAGCAGTGAATCAGGGGCCTACGAGCAGTACTTC. As protein: CASSESGAYEQYF.

The chain carries TRBV2 and TRBJ1-6; D gene uncertain. V lost 7 bases and J lost 0, with 10 bases in between. This CDR3 is 15 amino acids long. Germline CDR1 SNHLY, CDR2 FYNNEI. As DNA, the CDR3 is TGTGCCAGCATTCACAGAAGCTCCTATAATTCACCCCTCCACTTT. As protein: CASIHRSSYNSPLHF.

The genes are TRBV18 and TRBJ2-4; 9 bases line up with TRBD2. The CDR3 contains 14 residues. Germline CDR1 reads KGHSH; CDR2 reads LQKENI. J was trimmed by 9 bases and V by 3 bases; bases with no gene match: 6. The CDR3 region has the DNA TGTGCCAGCTCACCTCGGACTAGCGAAGTCATTCAGTACTTC. It codes for CASSPRTSEVIQYF. Drawing the rest from reference TRBV18 and TRBJ2-4, the complete variable domain is NAGVMQNPRHLVRRRGQEARLRCSPMKGHSHVYWYRQLPEEGLKFMVYLQKENIIDESGMPKERFSAEFPKEGPSILRIQQVVRGDSAAYFCASSPRTSEVIQYFGAGTRLSVL.